The next 19 T cell receptor beta chains were all read from a single sample in a study of CXCR3-negative and CXCR3-positive naive CD8 T cells. Whole-study results and caveats: Hydrophobicity of TRB CDR3s was greater in CXCR3-positive naive cells than in CXCR3-negative naive cells.

The TRB cDNA libraries were prepared by 5' RACE with UMI labels. TCRdb reprocessed the 5' RACE reads and reports one entry per CDR3 protein, with no DNA. The sample totals tens of thousands of distinct CDR3 sequences; its top ten clones hold almost 0.55%. No antigen has been identified for these receptors. The sequencing sample was made of naive CXCR3+ CD8+ T cells from blood. Subset in this sample: CD45RO-CCR7+CD27+CD95- naive CD8+ T cells expressing CXCR3 (TNR3+). The receptor source for this set is a human donor in good health. Some clones in this sample may be carry-over from other donors' samples.

The chain uses TRBV4-1 and TRBJ2-3; TCRdb calls TRBD2, which cannot be checked without DNA. This CDR3 is built from 17 residues. From germline, CDR1 is MGHRA and CDR2 YSYEKL. The chain's CDR3 is CASSQDPAGGRTDTQYF.

The chain joins TRBV4-3 to TRBJ2-1; with no DNA, the TCRdb D assignment of TRBD2 cannot be verified. The CDR3 runs to 17 residues. Per the germline V gene, CDR1 is LGHNA and CDR2 is YSLEER. This CDR3 reads CASSQDRFSGGFDEQFF.

This chain uses TRBV20-1 with TRBJ2-7; TCRdb reports TRBD2, a call that lacks DNA to check it against. There are 16 residues in the CDR3. CDR1 and CDR2 from the germline V gene are DFQATT and SNEGSKA (reference sequence). The CDR3 region is CSARDELLAGEGEQYF.

The CDR3 spells CASSIVLLPYNEQFF. The chain uses TRBV19 and TRBJ2-1. The CDR3 totals 15 residues. The V gene's germline CDR1 is LNHDA and CDR2 SQIVND (reference sequence). The full variable domain, its missing parts supplied by reference TRBV19 and TRBJ2-1, is DGGITQSPKYLFRKEGQNVTLSCEQNLNHDAMYWYRQDPGQGLRLIYYSQIVNDFQKGDIAEGYSVSREKKESFPLTVTSAQKNPTAFYLCASSIVLLPYNEQFFGPGTRLTVL.

The J gene is TRBJ2-7, the V gene TRBV20-1; the D call of TRBD1 rests on TCRdb alone, since no DNA is present to check it. Germline CDR1 DFQATT, CDR2 SNEGSKA (reference sequence). The CDR3 loop spans 13 amino acids. This CDR3 reads CSARGGGIYEQYF.

This chain links TRBV29-1 with TRBJ1-1. Germline V gene data show CDR1 as SQVTM and CDR2 as ANQGSEA. CDR3 length equals 13 residues. This CDR3 is CSVDEGTQTEAFF.

V is TRBV28 and J is TRBJ1-1. The CDR3 is 13 amino acids. The germline V gene has CDR1 MDHEN and CDR2 SYDVKM. The CDR3 loop is CASTPWGGTEAFF.

The rearrangement uses TRBV2 and TRBJ2-1. CDR3 size: 13 residues. From germline, CDR1 is SNHLY and CDR2 FYNNEI. CDR3 sequence reads: CASSEWAYNEQFF.

The chain combines TRBV7-9 with TRBJ2-2; TCRdb reports TRBD1, a call that lacks DNA to check it against. CDR1 and CDR2 (germline): SEHNR, FQNEAQ (reference sequence). There are 15 residues in the CDR3. The CDR3 loop reads CASRSGTGETGELFF.

The genes are TRBV4-3 and TRBJ2-5; the D call of TRBD1 rests on TCRdb alone, since no DNA is present to check it. The CDR3 runs 15 residues. The germline V gene encodes CDR1 LGHNA and CDR2 YSLEER. CDR3 loop: CASSRDREDQETQYF.

CDR3 in amino acids: CASSLEAGTGELFF. V and J are TRBV7-2 and TRBJ2-2; TCRdb picks TRBD2, but there is no DNA to check that call. The CDR3 length is 14 residues. The germline V gene has CDR1 SGHTA and CDR2 FQGNSA.

The V call is TRBV11-2, the J call TRBJ1-6; TCRdb proposes TRBD1, but this gene call is untestable without DNA. The CDR3 contains 17 residues. Germline CDR1 reads SGHAT; CDR2 reads FQNNGV. The CDR3 loop reads CASSLKGQGSRSSPLHF.

The CDR3 here is CASILTGSYEQYF. The rearrangement joins TRBV25-1 to TRBJ2-7; TCRdb's D gene call, TRBD1, goes unchecked for lack of DNA. Per germline, CDR1 MGHDK and CDR2 SYGVNS. This CDR3 region has 13 residues.

This chain links TRBV20-1 with TRBJ2-7; no DNA is available, so the TRBD2 call from TCRdb remains unchecked. CDR1 DFQATT and CDR2 SNEGSKA come from the germline V gene (reference sequence). The CDR3 sequence is 13 residues long. The CDR3 loop is CSAATSGSYEQYF.

The chain uses TRBV28 and TRBJ2-1; TCRdb's D call of TRBD1 is untestable without DNA. This CDR3 spans 14 amino acids. Looked up from germline, CDR1 is MDHEN and CDR2 is SYDVKM. CDR3 sequence reads: CASSRDRGRDEQFF.

The chain carries TRBV4-1 and TRBJ1-1. The CDR3 contains 15 residues. The germline gives CDR1 MGHRA, CDR2 YSYEKL. This CDR3 reads CASSQRGGREQEAFF.

CDR3 in amino acids: CAISGSVIEQFF. V and J are TRBV10-3 and TRBJ2-1; TCRdb reports TRBD2, a call that lacks DNA to check it against. The germline CDR1 and CDR2 sequences are ENHRY and SYGVKD. The CDR3 loop spans 12 amino acids.

The chain carries TRBV28 and TRBJ2-5; checking the TCRdb D call of TRBD1 is not possible without DNA. The germline V gene has CDR1 MDHEN and CDR2 SYDVKM. This CDR3 region has 15 residues. The chain's CDR3 is CASSLIETGAETQYF.

The rearrangement uses TRBV20-1 and TRBJ2-7; TCRdb proposes TRBD1, but this gene call is untestable without DNA. Germline V gives CDR1 DFQATT, CDR2 SNEGSKA (reference sequence). The CDR3 spans 14 residues. CDR3 sequence: CSARDRQGAYEQYF.